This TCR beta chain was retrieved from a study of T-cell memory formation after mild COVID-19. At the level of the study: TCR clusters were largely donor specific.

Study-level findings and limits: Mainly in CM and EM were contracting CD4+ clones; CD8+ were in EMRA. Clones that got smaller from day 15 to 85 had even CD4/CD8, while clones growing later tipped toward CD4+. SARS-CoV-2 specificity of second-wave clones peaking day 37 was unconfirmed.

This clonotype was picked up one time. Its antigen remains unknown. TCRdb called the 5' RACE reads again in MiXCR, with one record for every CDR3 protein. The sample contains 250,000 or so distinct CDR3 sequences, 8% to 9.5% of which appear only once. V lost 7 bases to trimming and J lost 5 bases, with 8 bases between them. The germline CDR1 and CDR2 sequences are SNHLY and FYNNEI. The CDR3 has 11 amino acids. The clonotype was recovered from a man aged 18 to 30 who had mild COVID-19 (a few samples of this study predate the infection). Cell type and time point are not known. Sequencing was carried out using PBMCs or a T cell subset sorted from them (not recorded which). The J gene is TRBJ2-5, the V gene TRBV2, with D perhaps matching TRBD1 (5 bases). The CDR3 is CASTGWETQYF. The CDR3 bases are TGTGCCAGCACAGGGTGGGAGACCCAGTACTTC.